These 24 T cell receptor beta chains share one sample of origin, sequenced in a study of OX40 agonist ivuxolimab in advanced cancers. Libraries were prepared by immunoSEQ multiplex PCR; TCRdb keeps only in-frame clonotypes and omits some of them. The repertoire holds roughly 80,000 clones, around 85% seen once, with under 2.5% in the top ten. This specimen consisted of CD4+ or CD8+ T cells sorted from blood, obtained in a trial of the OX40 agonist ivuxolimab. The receptors were sampled from an adult with an advanced solid tumor such as melanoma, head and neck, liver or kidney cancer.

V usage is TRBV7-7 and J usage is TRBJ2-1, with D possibly matching TRBD2 (6 bases). Deletions cut 2 bases from V and 2 bases from J, with 13 bases between. The length of the CDR3 is 16 residues. Per germline, CDR1 SSHAT and CDR2 FNYEAQ (reference sequence). The CDR3, as DNA: TGTGCCAGCAGCTTATCAGGGACTGGGGCCTACAATGAGCAGTTCTTC. Protein sequence: CASSLSGTGAYNEQFF.

V and J are TRBV6-1 and TRBJ1-4; D is unclear. Germline V lookup: CDR1 MNHNS, CDR2 SASEGT. V dropped 5 bases and J dropped 5 bases, with 15 bases sitting between them. This CDR3 is 15 amino acids long. The CDR3 sequence is CASSPRGFLNEKLFF. The CDR3 DNA reads TGTGCCAGCAGTCCGCGCGGGTTCCTAAATGAAAAACTGTTTTTT.

The gene calls are TRBV11-2 and TRBJ1-5, with D unresolved. V was trimmed by 5 bases and J by 8 bases, leaving 13 bases between them. The CDR3 is 13 amino acids. The germline V gene encodes CDR1 SGHAT and CDR2 FQNNGV. The CDR3 coding sequence is TGTGCCAGCAGCAGGCTTGGAGGAGAGCCCCAGCATTTT. Translation gives CASSRLGGEPQHF.

CDR3 residues: CASSSGANTEAFF. The CDR3 DNA follows: TGTGCCAGCAGCTCAGGGGCCAACACTGAAGCTTTCTTT. This chain connects TRBV11-2 to TRBJ1-1; D perhaps matches TRBD1 (6 bases). The V and J ends lost 4 bases and 2 bases respectively, with 8 bases between them. Germline V gene lookup returns CDR1 SGHAT and CDR2 FQNNGV. The CDR3 length is 13 residues.

The chain carries TRBV10-2 and TRBJ2-2, with 10 positions matching TRBD2. This CDR3 region has 15 residues. The trim removed 5 bases at V and 7 bases at J, leaving 7 bases unmatched. Germline V gene lookup returns CDR1 WSHSY and CDR2 SAAADI. CDR3 bases: TGCGCCAGCAGTTCCAGCGGGGGGGCCGTCGGGGAGCTGTTTTTT. Translating gives CASSSSGGAVGELFF.

In DNA form, the CDR3 reads TGTGCCAGCAGTTTACAGGCCCTCTATGGCTACACCTTC. As protein: CASSLQALYGYTF. The chain uses TRBV28 and TRBJ1-2; D remains ambiguous. This CDR3 region has 13 residues. Trimming took off 2 bases at V and 4 bases at J, with 8 bases between the two ends. Germline V lookup: CDR1 MDHEN, CDR2 SYDVKM.

The rearrangement joins TRBV30 to TRBJ2-7; 13 bases are shared with TRBD2. The CDR3 covers 13 residues. The germline V gene encodes CDR1 GTSNPN and CDR2 SVGIG (reference sequence). The V and J ends lost 5 bases and 9 bases, in that order; junction bases with no gene match: 7. CDR3 sequence: CAWAGTSGITQYF. CDR3 coding DNA: TGTGCCTGGGCCGGGACTAGCGGGATAACGCAGTACTTC.

The V gene is TRBV5-4, the J gene TRBJ2-7; tentatively, D is TRBD1 (6 bases). Germline V lookup: CDR1 SGHNT, CDR2 YYREEE (reference sequence). The CDR3 has 15 residues. Trimming pared 1 base from V and 1 base from J, leaving 12 bases between. CDR3 sequence reads: CASSLPGASSYEQYF. The CDR3 DNA sequence: TGTGCCAGCAGCTTGCCAGGGGCCTCGTCCTACGAGCAGTACTTC.

V gene TRBV10-3 combines with J gene TRBJ1-6, with D hard to call. Per the germline V gene, CDR1 is ENHRY and CDR2 is SYGVKD. CDR3 size: 13 residues. The V and J ends lost 7 bases and 5 bases respectively, with 9 bases between them. DNA of the CDR3: TGTGCCATCAAAACCAGAGATAATTCACCCCTCCACTTT. It codes for CAIKTRDNSPLHF.

There are many counts of this clone. This chain links TRBV2 with TRBJ1-5; D might be TRBD1 (6 bases). The CDR3 extends over 13 amino acids. V gave up 5 bases and J gave up 7 bases, with 12 bases separating them. Germline lookup yields CDR1 SNHLY and CDR2 FYNNEI. CDR3 in DNA: TGTGCCAGCAGTTACAGGGCGGACCAGCCCCAGCATTTT. Residues: CASSYRADQPQHF.

There are a few counts of this clone. The gene calls are TRBV7-2 and TRBJ1-1; D is undetermined. This CDR3 has 13 amino acids. The ends were cut back, 6 bases at V and 0 bases at J, with 8 bases in the middle. Germline lookup yields CDR1 SGHTA and CDR2 FQGNSA. Here the CDR3 reads CASRSKVNTEAFF. CDR3 bases: TGTGCCAGCAGATCTAAAGTGAACACTGAAGCTTTCTTT.

This chain uses TRBV5-6 with TRBJ1-1; TRBD1 matches at 8 bases. Trimming took 4 bases from V and 6 from J; bases not matched to a gene: 8. Germline-derived CDR1 and CDR2 are SGHDT and YYEEEE. CDR3 length: 14 amino acids. CDR3 amino acids: CASSIWTGRPEAFF. Here the CDR3 DNA reads TGTGCCAGCAGCATATGGACAGGGCGGCCTGAAGCTTTCTTT.

This chain uses TRBV5-1 with TRBJ2-3; TRBD1 aligns across 8 bases. V trimming: 1 base; J trimming: 1 base; junction bases outside the gene matches: 5. Germline CDR1 and CDR2: SGHRS and YFSETQ. The CDR3 runs 16 residues. The CDR3 sequence: CASSLQGAKRTDTQYF. The CDR3 DNA sequence: TGCGCCAGCAGCTTGCAGGGGGCGAAACGCACAGATACGCAGTATTTT.

The rearrangement joins TRBV6-6 to TRBJ1-5; D gene ambiguous. The CDR3 length is 15 residues. Trimming left V 6 bases short and J 4 bases short, with 16 bases between. Germline V CDR1 and CDR2: MNHNY, SVGAGI (reference sequence). The CDR3 protein is CASRHDGMRNQPQHF. The CDR3, as DNA: TGTGCCAGCAGGCATGACGGTATGAGGAATCAGCCCCAGCATTTT.

The chain has TRBV5-4 and TRBJ1-4, with no clear D. The germline CDR1 and CDR2 sequences are SGHNT and YYREEE (reference sequence). The CDR3 contains 12 residues. Trimming took off 7 bases at V and 8 bases at J, with 12 bases between the two ends. CDR3 nucleotides: TGTGCCAGCGGCAGTTCTCGGGAAAAACTGTTTTTT. Its protein product is CASGSSREKLFF.

The V call is TRBV5-1, the J call TRBJ2-1; tentative D call: TRBD2 (6 bases). Trimming pared 0 bases from V and 12 bases from J, leaving 13 bases between. The CDR3 consists of 13 residues. Per germline, CDR1 SGHRS and CDR2 YFSETQ. As DNA, the CDR3 is TGCGCCAGCAGCTTGGTGGTGGCGGGAAGGCAGTTCTTC. This translates into CASSLVVAGRQFF.

In DNA, the CDR3 is TGTGCCAGCAGTCCCCATGTAGATTACGAGCAGTACTTC. The encoded protein is CASSPHVDYEQYF. This chain connects TRBV27 to TRBJ2-7, with D hard to call. Between the trimmed V and J ends, which lost 5 bases and 4 bases, there was a span of 12 bases. CDR1 is MNHEY, CDR2 SMNVEV, per germline (reference sequence). The CDR3 is 13 residues long.

The V call is TRBV5-1, the J call TRBJ1-1, with D possibly TRBD1 on 6 matching bases. V lost 4 bases and J lost 4, with 14 bases in between. Germline V gives CDR1 SGHRS, CDR2 YFSETQ. The CDR3 extends over 14 amino acids. CDR3 sequence (DNA): TGCGCCAGCAGCCAACTTACAGGGAGCACTGAAGCTTTCTTT. Amino acids: CASSQLTGSTEAFF. Using reference TRBV5-1 and TRBJ1-1 for the parts outside the CDR3, the full variable domain is KAGVTQTPRYLIKTRGQQVTLSCSPISGHRSVSWYQQTPGQGLQFLFEYFSETQRNKGNFPGRFSGRQFSNSRSEMNVSTLELGDSALYLCASSQLTGSTEAFFGQGTRLTVV.

With regard to this clone: An end of the junction differs from the germline gene, which may be a read error. The J gene is TRBJ2-3, the V gene TRBV18, with 8 bases fitting TRBD2. CDR1 is KGHSH, CDR2 LQKENI, per germline. The CDR3 is 18 amino acids. The CDR3 DNA reads as TGTGCCAGCTCGCCACCCCGGGCGGGGGGCAGGGGCACAGATACGCAGTATTTT. It codes for CASSPPRAGGRGTDTQYF.

The chain has TRBV7-9 and TRBJ2-7; D perhaps matches TRBD2 (6 bases). The CDR3 loop spans 14 amino acids. Trimming stripped 3 bases from V and 0 bases from J, with 9 bases between. CDR1 is SEHNR, CDR2 FQNEAQ, per germline (reference sequence). Written as DNA, the CDR3 is TGTGCCAGCAGCTTCGGGACTGCCTCCTACGAGCAGTACTTC. Translating it yields CASSFGTASYEQYF.

V and J are TRBV6-6 and TRBJ2-7; tentative D call: TRBD2 (5 bases). Trimming shortened V by 8 bases and J by 3 bases, and 14 bases separated the two germline ends. Germline V lookup: CDR1 MNHNY, CDR2 SVGAGI (reference sequence). The CDR3 is 13 residues long. CDR3 residues: CASARVRSYEQYF. The CDR3 region has the DNA TGTGCCAGCGCGAGGGTTCGGAGCTACGAGCAGTACTTC.

The chain uses TRBV5-1 and TRBJ1-1, with 8 bases that match TRBD1. Germline V gives CDR1 SGHRS, CDR2 YFSETQ. The CDR3 runs to 14 residues. V lost 4 bases, J lost 0 bases, and 2 bases stayed unmatched. CDR3 protein: CASSPGGMNTEAFF. In nucleotides, the CDR3 is TGCGCCAGCAGCCCAGGGGGCATGAACACTGAAGCTTTCTTT.

This chain uses TRBV4-2 with TRBJ1-6; 9 nucleotides line up with TRBD1. The V gene end was trimmed by 4 bases and the J gene end by 9 bases; junction bases not matched to a gene: 7. The length of the CDR3 is 15 residues. CDR1 is LGHNA and CDR2 is YNFKEQ in the germline V gene. The CDR3 loop is CASSPQGQGPSPLHF. CDR3 nucleotides: TGTGCCAGCAGCCCCCAGGGACAGGGTCCTTCACCCCTCCACTTT.

The V and J genes are TRBV7-2 and TRBJ2-5; 7 nucleotides align to TRBD2. Germline V gene lookup returns CDR1 SGHTA and CDR2 FQGNSA. The length of the CDR3 is 14 residues. V shed 3 bases and J 5 bases; nucleotides not matched to a gene: 6. The CDR3 loop reads CASSFSGPRETQYF. CDR3 nucleotide sequence: TGTGCCAGCAGCTTTAGCGGGCCTCGGGAGACCCAGTACTTC.